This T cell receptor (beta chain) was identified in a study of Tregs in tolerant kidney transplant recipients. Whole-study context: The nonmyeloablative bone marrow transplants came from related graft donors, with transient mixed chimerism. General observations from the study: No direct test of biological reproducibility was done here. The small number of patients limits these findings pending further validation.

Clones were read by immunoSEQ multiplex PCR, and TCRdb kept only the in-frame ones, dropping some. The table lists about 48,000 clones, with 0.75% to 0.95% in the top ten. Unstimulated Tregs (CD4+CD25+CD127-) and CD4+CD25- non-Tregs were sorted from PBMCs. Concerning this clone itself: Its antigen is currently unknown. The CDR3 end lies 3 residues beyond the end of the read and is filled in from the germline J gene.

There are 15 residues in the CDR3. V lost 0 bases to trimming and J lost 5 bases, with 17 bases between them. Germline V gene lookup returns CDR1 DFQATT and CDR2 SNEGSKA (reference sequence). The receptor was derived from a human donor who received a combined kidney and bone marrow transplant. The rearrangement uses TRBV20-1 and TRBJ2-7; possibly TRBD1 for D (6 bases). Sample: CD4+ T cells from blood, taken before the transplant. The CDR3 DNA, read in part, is TGCAGTGCTAGAGATACAAGGGGGAGATGGGACGAG. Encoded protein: CSARDTRGRWDE. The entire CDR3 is CSARDTRGRWDEQYF.